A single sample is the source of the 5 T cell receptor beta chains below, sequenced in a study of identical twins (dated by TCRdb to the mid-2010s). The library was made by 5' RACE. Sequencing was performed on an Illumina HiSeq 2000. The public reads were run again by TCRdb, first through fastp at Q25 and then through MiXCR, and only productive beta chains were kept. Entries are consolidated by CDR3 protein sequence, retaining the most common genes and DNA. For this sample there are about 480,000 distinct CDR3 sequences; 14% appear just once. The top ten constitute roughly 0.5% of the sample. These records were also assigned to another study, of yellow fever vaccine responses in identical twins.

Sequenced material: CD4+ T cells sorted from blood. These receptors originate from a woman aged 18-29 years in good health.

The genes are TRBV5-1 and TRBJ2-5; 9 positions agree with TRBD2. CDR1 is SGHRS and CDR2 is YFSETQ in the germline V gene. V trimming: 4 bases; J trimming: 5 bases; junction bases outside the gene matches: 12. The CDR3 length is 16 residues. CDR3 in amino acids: CASSLQRLAVLETQYF. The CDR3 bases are TGCGCCAGCAGCCTACAAAGACTAGCGGTCCTGGAGACCCAGTACTTC. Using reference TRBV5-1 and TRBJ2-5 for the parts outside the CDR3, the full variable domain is KAGVTQTPRYLIKTRGQQVTLSCSPISGHRSVSWYQQTPGQGLQFLFEYFSETQRNKGNFPGRFSGRQFSNSRSEMNVSTLELGDSALYLCASSLQRLAVLETQYFGPGTRLLVL.

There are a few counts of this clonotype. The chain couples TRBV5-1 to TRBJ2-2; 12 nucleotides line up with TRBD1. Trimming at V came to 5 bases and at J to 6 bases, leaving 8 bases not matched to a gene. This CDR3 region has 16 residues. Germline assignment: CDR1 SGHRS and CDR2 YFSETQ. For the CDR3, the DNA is TGCGCCAGCAGGTCCGGGACAGGGGGCTTGGCCGGGGAGCTGTTTTTT. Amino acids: CASRSGTGGLAGELFF.

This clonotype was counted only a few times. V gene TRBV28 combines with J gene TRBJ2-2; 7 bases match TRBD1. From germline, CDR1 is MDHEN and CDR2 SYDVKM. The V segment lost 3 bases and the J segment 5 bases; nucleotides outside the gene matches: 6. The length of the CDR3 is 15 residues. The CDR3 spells CASSFQGVVTGELFF. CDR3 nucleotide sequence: TGTGCCAGCAGTTTTCAGGGGGTAGTAACCGGGGAGCTGTTTTTT.

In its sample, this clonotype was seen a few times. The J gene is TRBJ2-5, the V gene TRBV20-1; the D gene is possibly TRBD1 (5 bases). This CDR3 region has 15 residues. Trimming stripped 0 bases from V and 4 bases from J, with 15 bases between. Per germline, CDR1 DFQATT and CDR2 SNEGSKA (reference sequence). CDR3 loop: CSARDGARGGETQYF. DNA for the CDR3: TGCAGTGCTAGAGATGGGGCTCGAGGTGGAGAGACCCAGTACTTC.

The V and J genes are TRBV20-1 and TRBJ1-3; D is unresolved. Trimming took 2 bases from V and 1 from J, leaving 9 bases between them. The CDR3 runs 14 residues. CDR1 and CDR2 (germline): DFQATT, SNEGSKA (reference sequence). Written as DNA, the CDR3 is TGCAGTGCTAGACGGCCAGGATCTGGAAACACCATATATTTT. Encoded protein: CSARRPGSGNTIYF.